This record covers a single T cell receptor (beta chain). This specimen belongs to a study of blood T cell repertoires in COVID-19. Assay: immunoSEQ multiplex PCR; the TCRdb copy retains only in-frame clones and omits some. Of about 440,000 clones listed, around 89% are singletons. The CDR3 totals 16 residues. The germline CDR1 and CDR2 sequences are SGHDT and YYEEEE. V lost 4 bases, J lost 4 bases, and 9 bases stayed unmatched. Material: peripheral blood. This TCR came from a woman aged 25 to 39 with acute or convalescent COVID-19. This rearrangement joins TRBV5-6 to TRBJ2-5, with TRBD1 matching over 11 bases. The CDR3 sequence: CASSPTGQGVAETQYF. CDR3 sequence (DNA): TGTGCCAGCAGCCCCACGGGACAGGGGGTTGCAGAGACCCAGTACTTC.